This TCR beta chain derives from a study of blood T cell repertoires in COVID-19. The authors' processing: Amplification of reference gene primers was used by the study to estimate nucleated cell counts. Clones were sequenced by immunoSEQ multiplex PCR, and TCRdb holds only the in-frame ones, with some missing. V, J and clone size are those of that table, while D and trimming were read from the DNA. The sample carries 200,000 to 250,000 clones, approximately 86% recorded once. Germline loops: CDR1 MNHEY, CDR2 SMNVEV (reference sequence). J was trimmed by 2 bases and V by 0 bases; bases with no gene match: 4. This CDR3 contains 17 residues.

The chain uses TRBV27 and TRBJ2-1, with TRBD2 matching 10 bases. This receptor was taken from a woman in her twenties or thirties who had recovered from COVID-19. The material sequenced was peripheral blood. The CDR3 DNA is TGTGCCAGCAGTTTATCAGGACTAGCGGAGACCTACAATGAGCAGTTCTTC. Amino acids: CASSLSGLAETYNEQFF.